The 25 T cell receptor beta chains below were found in one sample sequenced in a study of CD8 T cells in ankylosing spondylitis. From the 5' RACE reads, TCRdb called clonotypes with MiXCR, one entry per CDR3 protein. The sample lists 200,000 to 250,000 distinct CDR3 sequences, under 30% occurring once. The source material was blood, either unsorted or a sorted T cell fraction (not recorded which). These receptors all come from a male donor with ankylosing spondylitis or in good health (not recorded which).

This clonotype was seen only a few times. The rearrangement links TRBV20-1 to TRBJ2-7; 12 bases agree with TRBD2. CDR1 and CDR2 (germline): DFQATT, SNEGSKA (reference sequence). The CDR3 totals 13 residues. V shed 4 bases and J 3 bases; nucleotides not matched to a gene: 1. The CDR3 here is CSATGLAGYEQYF. DNA for the CDR3: TGCAGTGCTACGGGACTAGCGGGCTACGAGCAGTACTTC.

In its sample, this clonotype was seen many times. The chain carries TRBV9 and TRBJ2-5, with D perhaps TRBD1 (5 bases). CDR1 SGDLS and CDR2 YYNGEE come from the germline V gene. The CDR3 sequence is 16 residues long. Trimming removed 0 bases from V and 3 bases from J, with 15 bases in between. CDR3: CASSVATGSLKETQYF. Here the CDR3 DNA reads TGTGCCAGCAGCGTAGCAACAGGAAGTCTGAAAGAGACCCAGTACTTC.

CDR3 protein: CASSRGTSGRHEQFF. In DNA, the CDR3 is TGCGCCAGCAGTAGGGGGACTAGCGGGAGACATGAGCAGTTCTTC. V usage is TRBV5-1 and J usage is TRBJ2-1; 14 bases line up with TRBD2. CDR1 and CDR2 from the germline V gene are SGHRS and YFSETQ. The ends lost 5 bases at V and 8 bases at J; junction bases unmatched: 6. The CDR3 has 15 residues.

The sample holds many counts of this clonotype. This rearrangement joins TRBV4-2 to TRBJ2-1; either TRBD1 or TRBD2 may supply D (6 bases each). CDR1 is LGHNA and CDR2 is YNFKEQ in the germline V gene. The CDR3 has 16 amino acids. Deletions cut 0 bases from V and 9 bases from J, with 18 bases between. The CDR3: CASSQEAQGGTAEQFF. The CDR3 coding sequence is TGTGCCAGCAGCCAAGAGGCACAGGGAGGAACGGCTGAGCAGTTCTTC.

This clonotype was observed a few times. The chain employs TRBV5-1 and TRBJ1-1; D is uncertain. The V end lost 5 bases, the J end lost 1 base, and 6 bases lay between the germline ends. The CDR3 is 12 residues long. The germline V gene has CDR1 SGHRS and CDR2 YFSETQ. The CDR3 sequence: CASSEQNTEAFF. The CDR3 DNA follows: TGCGCCAGCAGTGAACAGAACACTGAAGCTTTCTTT.

This clonotype showed up many times. CDR3 nucleotides: TGTGCCAGCAGTCTCACAGGGGGTGAAGTCAATCAGCCCCAGCATTTT. Translation gives CASSLTGGEVNQPQHF. The chain combines TRBV27 with TRBJ1-5; 8 nucleotides match TRBD1. V was clipped by 5 bases and J by 3 bases; unmatched bases: 9. Per germline, CDR1 MNHEY and CDR2 SMNVEV (reference sequence). The CDR3 has 16 amino acids.

The chain recombines TRBV10-3 with TRBJ2-2, with 9 bases fitting TRBD2. The trim removed 10 bases at V and 1 base at J, leaving 4 bases unmatched. This CDR3 has 14 amino acids. Germline assignment: CDR1 ENHRY and CDR2 SYGVKD. DNA of the CDR3: TGTGCCACCTTAGCGGGAGAGAACACCGGGGAGCTGTTTTTT. This translates into CATLAGENTGELFF.

There are a few counts of this clonotype. This rearrangement joins TRBV18 to TRBJ2-3, with 9 bases lining up with TRBD2. The CDR3 is 15 residues long. CDR1 KGHSH and CDR2 LQKENI come from the germline V gene. The junction had 6 bases not matched to a gene; V was cut back by 5 bases and J by 3 bases. The CDR3 DNA sequence: TGTGCCAGCTCAGCTAGCGGGACTCAAACAGATACGCAGTATTTT. It specifies CASSASGTQTDTQYF.

The chain has TRBV10-3 and TRBJ2-1, with TRBD2 identical over 7 bases. This CDR3 spans 12 amino acids. The germline V gene has CDR1 ENHRY and CDR2 SYGVKD. J gave up 15 bases and V 0 bases, and 5 bases lay outside the gene matches. CDR3 protein: CAISESKTSLFF. The CDR3 DNA follows: TGTGCCATCAGTGAGTCAAAGACTAGCCTGTTCTTC.

The chain joins TRBV6-1 to TRBJ2-3; 7 bases line up with TRBD1. Germline V lookup: CDR1 MNHNS, CDR2 SASEGT. This CDR3 comprises 18 residues. The V and J ends lost 6 bases and 0 bases, in that order; junction bases with no gene match: 15. The CDR3 DNA reads TGTGCCAGCAGACCTCAGGGGGAAATCCAGAGGAGCACAGATACGCAGTATTTT. Its translation is CASRPQGEIQRSTDTQYF.

The chain combines TRBV5-1 with TRBJ2-1; unclear D gene. The CDR3 has 17 amino acids. CDR1 SGHRS and CDR2 YFSETQ come from the germline V gene. Deletions cut 2 bases from V and 7 bases from J, with 22 bases between. CDR3 in DNA: TGCGCCAGCAGCTTTGGCGATTCGTCTACCGTTGGGAATGAGCAGTTCTTC. It is translated as CASSFGDSSTVGNEQFF.

This clonotype was observed many times. This sequence joins TRBV5-1 and TRBJ1-1; a possible D gene is TRBD1 (6 bases). Germline V CDR1 and CDR2: SGHRS, YFSETQ. The CDR3 runs 15 residues. Between the trimmed V and J ends, which lost 3 bases and 1 base, there was a span of 13 bases. DNA of the CDR3: TGCGCCAGCAGCTCGGCCCCGGGACAGAACACTGAAGCTTTCTTT. Translating gives CASSSAPGQNTEAFF.

The count of this clonotype is one. The rearrangement joins TRBV6-1 to TRBJ2-7; 9 bases are shared with TRBD2. Germline V gene data show CDR1 as MNHNS and CDR2 as SASEGT. V trimming: 5 bases; J trimming: 2 bases; junction bases outside the gene matches: 7. The CDR3 consists of 15 residues. The CDR3 DNA sequence: TGTGCCAGCAGTCGATCTAGCGGGATTACCTACGAGCAGTACTTC. Amino acids: CASSRSSGITYEQYF.

The chain carries TRBV12-3 or TRBV12-4 and TRBJ2-1; 14 nucleotides agree with TRBD2. V lost 6 bases, J lost 8 bases, and 12 bases stayed unmatched. The CDR3 covers 17 residues. The CDR3 DNA reads TGTGCCAGCAGCCCACCTCCGGGACTAGCGGGAGAAGATGAGCAGTTCTTC. Amino acid sequence: CASSPPPGLAGEDEQFF.

This clonotype occurred many times. The rearrangement links TRBV7-3 to TRBJ1-1; unclear D gene. In germline, CDR1 is SGHTA, CDR2 FQGTGA. The length of the CDR3 is 13 residues. Trimming shortened V by 1 base and J by 1 base, and 4 bases separated the two germline ends. CDR3 sequence: CASSLSSNTEAFF. CDR3 coding DNA: TGTGCCAGCAGCTTAAGTTCGAACACTGAAGCTTTCTTT.

This clonotype was found many times. DNA for the CDR3: TGTGCCAGCAGCCGACCTAGAGAGACCCAGTACTTC. Translated, it gives CASSRPRETQYF. The rearrangement joins TRBV7-2 to TRBJ2-5; D ambiguous. The CDR3 has 12 amino acids. In germline, CDR1 is SGHTA, CDR2 FQGNSA. V shed 5 bases and J shed 4 bases, with 8 bases lying between them. The full variable domain, in which reference TRBV7-2 and TRBJ2-5 provide the parts outside the CDR3, is GAGVSQSPSNKVTEKGKDVELRCDPISGHTALYWYRQSLGQGLEFLIYFQGNSAPDKSGLPSDRFSAERTGGSVSTLTIQRTQQEDSAVYLCASSRPRETQYFGPGTRLLVL.

This clonotype appeared a few times. The chain is built from TRBV10-2 and TRBJ2-1, with 9 bases lining up with TRBD2. Germline lookup yields CDR1 WSHSY and CDR2 SAAADI. The V gene end was trimmed by 5 bases and the J gene end by 2 bases; junction bases not matched to a gene: 10. The CDR3 totals 17 residues. CDR3 sequence: CASSTLASGKAYNEQFF. CDR3 coding DNA: TGCGCCAGCAGTACCTTGGCTAGCGGGAAGGCCTACAATGAGCAGTTCTTC.

This clonotype has a handful of counts. The chain uses TRBV5-5 and TRBJ2-2, with 9 positions matching TRBD2. The CDR3 runs 16 residues. J was trimmed by 5 bases and V by 4 bases; bases with no gene match: 9. Germline CDR1 is SGHKS and CDR2 is YYEKEE (reference sequence). The CDR3 loop reads CASSPLAGGPTGELFF. In nucleotides, the CDR3 is TGTGCCAGCAGCCCGCTGGCGGGAGGGCCAACCGGGGAGCTGTTTTTT.

This clonotype was detected many times. The CDR3 DNA follows: TGCGCCAGCAGCTTGAGCACTAGCGGTTTGAATGAGCAGTTCTTC. Amino acid sequence: CASSLSTSGLNEQFF. The genes are TRBV5-1 and TRBJ2-1; 8 bases fit TRBD2. Losses at the gene ends were 1 base for V and 7 bases for J; bases not matched to a gene: 7. Germline V gene sequence: CDR1 SGHRS, CDR2 YFSETQ. The CDR3 is made up of 15 amino acids. Together with reference TRBV5-1 and TRBJ2-1, the CDR3 gives the full variable domain: KAGVTQTPRYLIKTRGQQVTLSCSPISGHRSVSWYQQTPGQGLQFLFEYFSETQRNKGNFPGRFSGRQFSNSRSEMNVSTLELGDSALYLCASSLSTSGLNEQFFGPGTRLTVL.

This clonotype has a handful of counts. The chain has TRBV13 and TRBJ2-3; the D gene could be TRBD1 or TRBD2 (5 bases each). This CDR3 is 15 amino acids long. The ends were cut back, 8 bases at V and 1 base at J, with 16 bases in the middle. Germline V gene data show CDR1 as PRHDT and CDR2 as FYEKMQ (reference sequence). This CDR3 reads CASVLGTDRTDTQYF. CDR3 in DNA: TGTGCCAGCGTCCTTGGGACCGATCGCACAGATACGCAGTATTTT. The variable domain in full, with the rest retrieved from reference TRBV13 and TRBJ2-3, is AAGVIQSPRHLIKEKRETATLKCYPIPRHDTVYWYQQGPGQDPQFLISFYEKMQSDKGSIPDRFSAQQFSDYHSELNMSSLELGDSALYFCASVLGTDRTDTQYFGPGTRLTVL.

The rearrangement links TRBV20-1 to TRBJ2-2; D is perhaps TRBD1 or TRBD2 (5 bases each). V was clipped by 0 bases and J by 4 bases, with 12 bases between them. Germline CDR1 and CDR2: DFQATT and SNEGSKA (reference sequence). The CDR3 has 15 amino acids. CDR3 sequence reads: CSARDDGDGTGELFF. CDR3 nucleotides: TGCAGTGCTAGAGATGATGGGGACGGCACCGGGGAGCTGTTTTTT.

The chain links TRBV5-1 to TRBJ2-1, with 7 bases identical to TRBD2. CDR3 length: 15 residues. The germline V gene has CDR1 SGHRS and CDR2 YFSETQ. Unmatched junction bases numbered 11, after V lost 4 bases and J lost 7 bases. CDR3 in DNA: TGCGCCAGCAGCCGAGTCTCGGGACTACCGAATGAGCAGTTCTTC. Its translation: CASSRVSGLPNEQFF.

This clonotype was seen a few times. This chain uses TRBV9 with TRBJ2-1; TRBD2 might be the D (6 bases). The length of the CDR3 is 15 residues. The ends were cut back, 3 bases at V and 5 bases at J, with 15 bases in the middle. Germline values: CDR1 SGDLS, CDR2 YYNGEE. DNA of the CDR3: TGTGCCAGCAGCGCTACGGGGGAGTCACACAATGAGCAGTTCTTC. The encoded protein is CASSATGESHNEQFF.

The chain couples TRBV29-1 to TRBJ2-5; D uncertain. Looked up from germline, CDR1 is SQVTM and CDR2 is ANQGSEA. Trimming pared 6 bases from V and 5 bases from J, leaving 1 base between. The CDR3 runs 8 residues. CDR3 DNA: TGCAGCGTCGAGACCCAGTACTTC. Translating it yields CSVETQYF.

Of note for this clonotype: A read error is possible here, since a much larger clone lies one base away. This rearrangement joins TRBV3-1 to TRBJ1-2; D possibly corresponds to TRBD1 (5 bases). Germline V gene data show CDR1 as LGHDT and CDR2 as YNNKEL (reference sequence). Trimming took off 4 bases at V and 0 bases at J, with 9 bases between the two ends. The CDR3 spans 14 residues. CDR3 loop: CASSLRGTNYGYTF. The CDR3 DNA reads TGTGCCAGCAGCCTAAGGGGTACTAACTATGGCTACACCTTC.